The 13 T cell receptor beta chains reported below all come from one sample, sequenced in a study of T cell responses to AZD1222 COVID-19 vaccine. Only in-frame clones appear in the TCRdb table, and some are missing; sequencing was by immunoSEQ multiplex PCR. This sample has about 88,000 clones; roughly 91% occur once, and the top ten carry about 5%. The input for sequencing was peripheral blood, taken 28 days after the second AZD1222 dose. Receptor source: an adult who received the AZD1222 COVID-19 vaccine.

The chain links TRBV18 to TRBJ2-1; TRBD2 aligns across 7 bases. V shed 4 bases and J 4 bases; nucleotides not matched to a gene: 7. The CDR3 sequence is 15 residues long. Germline V gene data show CDR1 as KGHSH and CDR2 as LQKENI. CDR3 sequence (DNA): TGTGCCAGCTCACTTGGAGCGGGGAGGTACAATGAGCAGTTCTTC. Translating it yields CASSLGAGRYNEQFF.

V is TRBV7-8 and J is TRBJ1-6; D is uncertain. CDR1 is SGHVS, CDR2 FQNEAQ, per germline. Deletions cut 4 bases from V and 3 bases from J, with 10 bases between. There are 15 residues in the CDR3. In DNA form, the CDR3 reads TGTGCCAGCAGCTCCTCCGGGGTCTATAATTCACCCCTCCACTTT. Translating gives CASSSSGVYNSPLHF. Based on the CDR3 plus reference TRBV7-8 and TRBJ1-6, the full variable domain is GAGVSQSPRYKVAKRGQDVALRCDPISGHVSLFWYQQALGQGPEFLTYFQNEAQLDKSGLPSDRFFAERPEGSVSTLKIQRTQQEDSAVYLCASSSSGVYNSPLHFGNGTRLTVT.

V gene TRBV4-2 combines with J gene TRBJ2-2; TRBD1 or TRBD2 may be the D gene (5 bases each). Germline V gene lookup returns CDR1 LGHNA and CDR2 YNFKEQ. The CDR3 sequence is 15 residues long. V was trimmed by 5 bases and J by 4 bases, leaving 14 bases between them. In DNA form, the CDR3 reads TGTGCCAGCAGCTGGGACGGGGTGGGCACCGGGGAGCTGTTTTTT. Encoded protein: CASSWDGVGTGELFF.

V and J are TRBV7-8 and TRBJ1-4; D perhaps matches TRBD1 (6 bases). The germline V gene encodes CDR1 SGHVS and CDR2 FQNEAQ. The CDR3 extends over 14 amino acids. V was trimmed by 6 bases and J by 3 bases, leaving 11 bases between them. The CDR3 sequence: CASRQGTANEKLFF. Here the CDR3 DNA reads TGTGCCAGCAGACAGGGAACAGCTAATGAAAAACTGTTTTTT.

A single count supports this clone. The CDR3 protein is CASSESLAGGRETQYF. The CDR3 nucleotides read TGTGCCAGCAGTGAATCCCTAGCGGGGGGTCGAGAGACCCAGTACTTC. This chain links TRBV2 with TRBJ2-5; TRBD2 agrees at 11 bases. CDR1 and CDR2 from the germline V gene are SNHLY and FYNNEI. Trimming took 2 bases from V and 4 from J; bases not matched to a gene: 6. The CDR3 extends over 16 amino acids.

The chain joins TRBV7-8 to TRBJ2-4, with D possibly TRBD2 on 5 matching bases. The CDR3 runs 16 residues. Germline V CDR1 and CDR2: SGHVS, FQNEAQ. The germline V and J ends were trimmed by 5 bases and 1 base, with 15 bases remaining between them. For the CDR3, the DNA is TGTGCCAGCAGCCCGGTCGGGGTGTCGGCCAAAAACATTCAGTACTTC. Protein: CASSPVGVSAKNIQYF.

This clone has only one observation. This chain links TRBV5-1 with TRBJ1-4; D remains ambiguous. From germline, CDR1 is SGHRS and CDR2 YFSETQ. CDR3 length: 14 amino acids. Trimming pared 0 bases from V and 4 bases from J, leaving 7 bases between. CDR3: CASSLGGYNEKLFF. CDR3 DNA: TGCGCCAGCAGCTTGGGGGGTTATAATGAAAAACTGTTTTTT.

This chain connects TRBV6-4 to TRBJ1-6, with 10 bases matching TRBD1. Germline V CDR1 and CDR2: MRHNA, SNTAGT. V shed 10 bases, J shed 8 bases, and the junction held 8 bases outside the gene matches. The CDR3 loop spans 14 amino acids. CDR3 in DNA: TGTGCCATCGGGAAGGGACAGGGGCATTCACCCCTCCACTTT. It encodes CAIGKGQGHSPLHF.

This chain joins TRBV18 and TRBJ1-1; D gene ambiguous. The V gene's germline CDR1 is KGHSH and CDR2 LQKENI. The CDR3 extends over 14 amino acids. The ends were cut back, 3 bases at V and 3 bases at J, with 11 bases in the middle. CDR3 amino acids: CASSPSDGDTEAFF. CDR3 nucleotide sequence: TGTGCCAGCTCACCCTCGGACGGGGACACTGAAGCTTTCTTT.

The chain employs TRBV10-1 and TRBJ2-7; 7 nucleotides agree with TRBD1. The CDR3 totals 13 residues. Germline loops: CDR1 WNHNN, CDR2 SYGVQD (reference sequence). V was clipped by 8 bases and J by 4 bases; unmatched bases: 8. The chain's CDR3 is CASQERQGYEQYF. DNA of the CDR3: TGCGCCAGCCAGGAGAGACAGGGATACGAGCAGTACTTC.

This clone turned up a few times. The V call is TRBV19, the J call TRBJ1-5; TRBD1 matches 9 bases. The CDR3 spans 16 residues. Trimming at V came to 1 base and at J to 5 bases, leaving 6 bases not matched to a gene. Germline V lookup: CDR1 LNHDA, CDR2 SQIVND (reference sequence). The CDR3 coding sequence is TGTGCCAGTAGTATAGGCCCCACAGGGGGCGATCAGCCCCAGCATTTT. Its translation is CASSIGPTGGDQPQHF.

This rearrangement joins TRBV7-9 to TRBJ2-1, with TRBD2 identical over 14 bases. The CDR3 is 19 residues long. V dropped 5 bases and J dropped 2; count of bases not matched to a gene: 11. From germline, CDR1 is SEHNR and CDR2 FQNEAQ (reference sequence). This CDR3 reads CASSPRGTSGGPAYNEQFF. The CDR3, as DNA: TGTGCCAGCAGCCCAAGAGGGACTAGCGGGGGCCCGGCCTACAATGAGCAGTTCTTC.

This clone was recorded only once. The chain employs TRBV10-2 and TRBJ2-1; possibly TRBD1 or TRBD2 for D (5 bases each). The CDR3 has 15 residues. Germline assignment: CDR1 WSHSY and CDR2 SAAADI. V was shortened by 2 bases and J by 0 bases, with 8 bases between the two germline ends. The CDR3 DNA follows: TGCGCCAGCAGTGAGGGGACCTCCTCCTACAATGAGCAGTTCTTC. Residues: CASSEGTSSYNEQFF.